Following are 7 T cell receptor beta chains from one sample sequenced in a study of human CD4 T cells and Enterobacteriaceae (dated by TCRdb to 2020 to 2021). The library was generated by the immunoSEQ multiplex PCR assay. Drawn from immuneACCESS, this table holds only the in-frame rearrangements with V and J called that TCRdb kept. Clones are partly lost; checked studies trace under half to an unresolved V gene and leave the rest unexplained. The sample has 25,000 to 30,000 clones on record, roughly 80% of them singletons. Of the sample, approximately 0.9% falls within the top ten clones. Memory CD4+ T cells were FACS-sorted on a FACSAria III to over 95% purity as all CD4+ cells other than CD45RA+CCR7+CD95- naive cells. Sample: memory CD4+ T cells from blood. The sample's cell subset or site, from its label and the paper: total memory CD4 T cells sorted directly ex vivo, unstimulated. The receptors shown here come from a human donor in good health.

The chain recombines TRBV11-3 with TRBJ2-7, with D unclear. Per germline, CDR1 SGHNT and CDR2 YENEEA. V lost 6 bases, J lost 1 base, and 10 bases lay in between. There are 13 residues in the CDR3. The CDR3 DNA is TGTGCCAGCAGGACGGATTCTTCCTACGAGCAGTACTTC. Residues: CASRTDSSYEQYF.

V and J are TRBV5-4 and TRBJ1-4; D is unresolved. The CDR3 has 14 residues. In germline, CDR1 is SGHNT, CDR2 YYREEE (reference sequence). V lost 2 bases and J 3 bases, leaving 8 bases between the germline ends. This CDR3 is CASSFGASNEKLFF. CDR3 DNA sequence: TGTGCCAGCAGCTTTGGAGCGTCTAATGAAAAACTGTTTTTT.

CDR3 sequence reads: CASSVSMSTEAFF. The CDR3 coding sequence is TGTGCCAGCAGTGTTAGCATGAGCACTGAAGCTTTCTTT. This chain connects TRBV6-1 to TRBJ1-1; D uncertain. V lost 4 bases and J lost 4, with 10 bases in between. CDR1 is MNHNS and CDR2 is SASEGT in the germline V gene. There are 13 residues in the CDR3.

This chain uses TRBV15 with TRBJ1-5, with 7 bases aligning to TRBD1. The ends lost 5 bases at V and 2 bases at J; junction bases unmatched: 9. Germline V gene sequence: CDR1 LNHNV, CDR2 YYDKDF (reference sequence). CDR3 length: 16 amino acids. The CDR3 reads CATSLNRGSGNQPQHF. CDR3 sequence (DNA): TGTGCCACCAGCCTTAACAGGGGTAGTGGCAATCAGCCCCAGCATTTT.

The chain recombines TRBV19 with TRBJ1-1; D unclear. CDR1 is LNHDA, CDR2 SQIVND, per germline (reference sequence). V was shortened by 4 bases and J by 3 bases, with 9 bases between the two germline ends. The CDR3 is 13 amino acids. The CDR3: CASSRGRHTEAFF. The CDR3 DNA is TGTGCCAGTAGTAGAGGACGGCACACTGAAGCTTTCTTT.

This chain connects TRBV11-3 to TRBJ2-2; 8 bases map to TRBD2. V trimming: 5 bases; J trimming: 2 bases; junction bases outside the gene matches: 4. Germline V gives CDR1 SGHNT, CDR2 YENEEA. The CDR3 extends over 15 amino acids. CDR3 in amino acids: CASSPGGGNTGELFF. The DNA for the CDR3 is TGTGCCAGCAGCCCCGGGGGGGGCAACACCGGGGAGCTGTTTTTT.

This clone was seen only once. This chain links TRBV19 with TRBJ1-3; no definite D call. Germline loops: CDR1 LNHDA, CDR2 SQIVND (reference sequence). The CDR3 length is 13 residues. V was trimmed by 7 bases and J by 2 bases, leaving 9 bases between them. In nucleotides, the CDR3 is TGTGCCAGTACCTCCGTCCCTGGAAACACCATATATTTT. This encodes CASTSVPGNTIYF.